This T cell receptor beta chain came from a study of blood T cell repertoires in COVID-19 (dated by TCRdb to the early 2020s). In the study overall: Samples covering the acute and convalescent phases of COVID-19 were provided by collaborators in the United States, Italy and Spain. The material from the prospective study consisted of cDNA or gDNA derived from T cells, B-cell-depleted T cells, or PBMCs. Deeply sampled blood TCRbeta repertoires from subjects exposed to, actively infected with, or recovered from COVID-19 were included in the dataset. The repertoires were released in a freely available public database meant as a resource for research on the immune response to SARS-CoV-2. Samples were obtained from the ongoing ImmuneRACE study (first 160 participants) and from about 1,300 subjects provided by 6 global collaborators. Sample metadata almost always included a de-identified subject ID, COVID-19 status, age in years and sex. Where available, HLA class I and class II types were obtained from metadata supplied by the sample provider rather than from assay-based typing. What the study reported, not specific to this receptor: The amount of clinical and demographic metadata varied by source and participant and was provided uncurated.

TCRbeta CDR3 regions were amplified from genomic DNA using the immunoSEQ Assay, a bias-controlled multiplex PCR. In the paper's pipeline: Nucleated cell counts per sample were estimated from amplification of reference gene primers within the assay. To quantify the absolute abundance of each unique TCRbeta CDR3 rearrangement, sequence reads were collapsed and filtered. For each sample, productive Simpson clonality was calculated by taking the square root of Simpson's diversity index across productive rearrangements. Sourced from immuneACCESS, this table was stored by TCRdb with only in-frame sequences that have V and J called. A share of the clones is absent; for the studies checked, an unresolved V gene accounts for under half, and the remainder has no known explanation. The DNA gave D and trimming, while V, J and clone size come from that table. This sample holds about 280,000 clones; approximately 90% were observed only once. 2.5% to 3% of the sample rests with the top ten.

Participants in the prospective study were enrolled through a virtual design, were aged roughly 18 to 100 years, and lived in roughly 26 United States geographic areas. To assign participants to cohorts, the prospective study relied on clinical history that participants themselves reported in a screening survey and a study questionnaire. Exposed participants were defined as having been in contact with someone with a PCR-confirmed or clinician-diagnosed COVID-19 case within 2 weeks of study entry. In the prospective study, whole blood, serum and a nasopharyngeal or oropharyngeal swab were collected from each participant by mobile phlebotomists. Additional blood draws and questionnaires over an approximately two-month period could optionally be provided by prospective study participants. Before DNA extraction, blood samples from the prospective study were shipped at room temperature or frozen. Concerning this clone: The antigen this receptor binds is unknown. The input lacks base qualities; no much larger clone sits a single base away.

Per the germline V gene (reference sequence), SEHNR is the CDR1 and FQNEAQ is the CDR2. Clipping removes 3 bases from V and 12 bases from J, with 13 as the unmatched junction base count. Taken from cysteine to phenylalanine, the CDR3 has 15 residues. The read is trimmed to its CDR3 DNA, 45 bases read in frame from base 1. The chain was built from TRBV7-9 and TRBJ2-1, and 8 junction bases match TRBD2. Sequenced sample: PBMCs or T cells enriched from blood (not recorded which). This clonotype was sampled from a man in his forties who had been exposed to COVID-19. The CDR3 region reads CASSFYSGKDVGQFF. The sequenced DNA is TGTGCCAGCAGCTTTTATAGCGGGAAGGACGTCGGGCAGTTCTTC.